This section outlines one T cell receptor (beta chain) sequence together with its context. The method was immunoSEQ multiplex PCR; TCRdb's version includes in-frame clones alone and lacks a portion of them. The repertoire includes about 40,000 clones, more than 80% of them detected once, and roughly 12% sits in the top ten. The CDR3 extends over 12 amino acids. Trimming left V 6 bases short and J 12 bases short, with 18 bases between. This entry is derived from a study of sequential checkpoint blockade in melanoma. The treatment here: randomized to nivolumab then ipilimumab (arm A) or the reverse (arm B). PBMC sorting kept live CD3+CD8+ cells without CD19 or CD56.

The sequencing here drew on CD8+ T cells sorted from blood (inferred from file names), taken from a patient given nivolumab and ipilimumab in sequence. The V and J genes are TRBV23-1 and TRBJ2-7, with D perhaps TRBD1 (5 bases). TRBV23-1 is an ORF; its function is uncertain. This sequence was found in a human donor with melanoma. DNA for the CDR3: TGCGCCAGCAGCGGACACCGGAGAACGATGTACGTC. Its protein is CASSGHRRTMYV.